This T cell receptor beta chain was profiled in a study of early T cells in non-severe SARS-CoV-2 infection. One entry per CDR3 protein, called by TCRdb with MiXCR from the 5' RACE reads. The sample has approximately 65,000 distinct CDR3 sequences; around 15% are singletons. This clonotype was recorded many times. Sequencing was carried out using whole blood. The sequence was obtained from an adult who was a healthcare worker with PCR-confirmed SARS-CoV-2 infection or an uninfected control (not recorded which).

The CDR3 sequence: CASSLVDEQFF. CDR3 nucleotide sequence: TGTGCCAGCAGCTTGGTGGATGAGCAGTTCTTC. The V gene is TRBV5-4, the J gene TRBJ2-1; D unclear. CDR3 length: 11 residues. The germline CDR1 and CDR2 sequences are SGHNT and YYREEE (reference sequence). Trimming took 0 bases from V and 8 from J, leaving 3 bases between them.